This T cell receptor (beta chain) came from a study of blood T cell repertoires in COVID-19. Study-wide background: Sites across the United States, Italy and Spain contributed samples from acute and convalescent COVID-19. Sources were T cells, B-cell-depleted T cells, or PBMCs; the material itself was cDNA or gDNA.

Sequencing used immunoSEQ multiplex PCR; TCRdb keeps in-frame clones, though not all of them. Found here are about 190,000 clones, around 84% of them singletons; the top ten hold 13% to 15%. This receptor was identified in a man under 40 with active or convalescent COVID-19. The sequencing input was peripheral blood.

CDR3 bases: TGCGCCAGCAGTGAATGGACAGGGGAGCGCTATCAGCCCCAGCATTTT. It yields the protein CASSEWTGERYQPQHF. The V call is TRBV10-2, the J call TRBJ1-5; the match to TRBD1 covers 9 bases. Germline V gives CDR1 WSHSY, CDR2 SAAADI. Germline trimming cut 3 bases from V and 5 bases from J; bases unmatched to any gene: 8. The CDR3 has 16 residues.